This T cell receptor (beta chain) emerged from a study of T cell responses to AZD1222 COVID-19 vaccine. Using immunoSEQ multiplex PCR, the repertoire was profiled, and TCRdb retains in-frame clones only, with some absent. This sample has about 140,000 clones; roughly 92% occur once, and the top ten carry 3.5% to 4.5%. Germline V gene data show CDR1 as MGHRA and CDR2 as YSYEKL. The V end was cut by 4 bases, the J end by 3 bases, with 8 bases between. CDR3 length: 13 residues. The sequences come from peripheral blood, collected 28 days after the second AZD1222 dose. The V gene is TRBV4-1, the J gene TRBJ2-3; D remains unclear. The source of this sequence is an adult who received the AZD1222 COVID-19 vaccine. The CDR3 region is CASSRVPTDTQYF. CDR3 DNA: TGCGCCAGCAGCCGGGTGCCTACAGATACGCAGTATTTT.